The clone carrying this T cell receptor (beta chain) was observed a few times. Its antigen is unidentified. This record comes from a study of T cells in Graves' hyperthyroidism and ophthalmopathy. It was uncontrolled infection, other autoimmune disease, pregnancy or lactation that excluded patients. Clinical symptoms, serum thyroxine and TRAb, thyroid ultrasound and orbital computed tomography together formed the diagnostic basis. Trimming removed 6 bases at V and 2 bases at J, with 8 bases between. The length of the CDR3 is 13 residues. Whole-study findings and limits: Ophthalmopathy was predicted by the model a median of 6.5 months ahead of onset. A 13 V-J model separated ophthalmopathy from stable hyperthyroidism.

Amplification yielded TCR beta CDR3 regions, with RNA transcripts as the source. First-round RT-PCR of the TCR CDR3 relied on the HTBI primer set. Via MiXCR, TCRdb re-called the multiplex PCR reads, giving one row per CDR3 protein. Among around 660,000 distinct CDR3 sequences listed, 45% were seen once. The sequencing input was peripheral blood or thyroid tissue (not recorded which). This TCR was recovered from an adult man with Graves' disease, either hyperthyroidism or ophthalmopathy (not recorded which). The chain has TRBV12-3 or TRBV12-4 and TRBJ1-5; D gene uncertain. CDR3 DNA: TGTGCCAGCAGACTTAATGGCAATCAGCCCCAGCATTTT. Amino acid sequence: CASRLNGNQPQHF.